This TCR beta chain was identified during a study of T cells in Graves' hyperthyroidism and ophthalmopathy. General observations from the study: Blood also held most thyroid clonotypes expanded beyond 0.001.

On this clonotype itself: Its antigen is unidentified. One base away lies a much larger clone, so this may be a sequencing read error.

It was considered stable Graves' hyperthyroidism when ophthalmopathy did not progress within 18 months. Germline values: CDR1 SGHTA, CDR2 FQGNSA. The CDR3 runs to 19 residues. With V trimmed by 5 bases and J by 4 bases, 23 bases remained unmatched. The CDR3 regions of TCR beta were amplified from RNA transcripts. An initial round of RT-PCR targeting the TCR CDR3 relied on the HTBI primer set. TCRdb fed the multiplex PCR reads into MiXCR, producing one record per CDR3 protein. The sample yields 610,000 or so distinct CDR3 sequences, more than 45% seen once. Specimen: peripheral blood or thyroid tissue (not recorded which). This chain connects TRBV7-2 to TRBJ2-7, with TRBD2 identical over 7 bases. This sequence was found in a woman aged 18-29 years with Graves' hyperthyroidism. The CDR3 DNA sequence: TGTGCCAGCAGCCATTCCGGGACTAACGGGTCCCACGGCCTTTACGAGCAGTACTTC. It specifies CASSHSGTNGSHGLYEQYF.